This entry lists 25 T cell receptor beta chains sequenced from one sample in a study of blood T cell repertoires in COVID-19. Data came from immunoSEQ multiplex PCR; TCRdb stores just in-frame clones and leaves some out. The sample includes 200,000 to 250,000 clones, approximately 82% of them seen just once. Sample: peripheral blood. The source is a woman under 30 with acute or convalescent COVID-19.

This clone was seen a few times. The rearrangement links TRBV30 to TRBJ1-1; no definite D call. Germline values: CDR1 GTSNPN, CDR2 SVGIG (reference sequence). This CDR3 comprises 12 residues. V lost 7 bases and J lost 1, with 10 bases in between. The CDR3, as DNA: TGTGCCTCCAAGACAAGGAACACTGAAGCTTTCTTT. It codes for CASKTRNTEAFF.

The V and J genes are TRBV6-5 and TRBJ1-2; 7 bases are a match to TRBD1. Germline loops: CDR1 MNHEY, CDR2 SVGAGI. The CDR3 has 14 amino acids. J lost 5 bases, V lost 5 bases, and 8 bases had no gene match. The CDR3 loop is CASSTRQGVYGYTF. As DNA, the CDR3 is TGTGCCAGCAGTACGCGACAGGGAGTTTATGGCTACACCTTC.

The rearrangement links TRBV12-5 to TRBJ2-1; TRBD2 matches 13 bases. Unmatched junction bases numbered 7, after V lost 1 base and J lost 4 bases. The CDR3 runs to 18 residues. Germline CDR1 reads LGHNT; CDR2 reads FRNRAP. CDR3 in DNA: TGTGCTAGTGGTTTGGATCCGGGACTAGCGGGAAGGTACAATGAGCAGTTCTTC. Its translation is CASGLDPGLAGRYNEQFF. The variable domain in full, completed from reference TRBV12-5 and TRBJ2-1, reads DARVTQTPRHKVTEMGQEVTMRCQPILGHNTVFWYRQTMMQGLELLAYFRNRAPLDDSGMPKDRFSAEMPDATLATLKIQPSEPRDSAVYFCASGLDPGLAGRYNEQFFGPGTRLTVL.

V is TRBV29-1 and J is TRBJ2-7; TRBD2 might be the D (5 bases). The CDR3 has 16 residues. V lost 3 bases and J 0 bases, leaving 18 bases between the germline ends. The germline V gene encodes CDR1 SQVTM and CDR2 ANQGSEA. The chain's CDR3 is CSVEGVGLPSSYEQYF. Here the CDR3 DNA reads TGCAGCGTTGAGGGCGTAGGACTCCCGAGCTCCTACGAGCAGTACTTC.

In nucleotides, the CDR3 is TGTGCCAGCAGCCCAAAATCACAGGGTAGGCCTGTCGCTTTCTTT. Translating gives CASSPKSQGRPVAFF. The rearrangement joins TRBV5-6 to TRBJ1-1; D possibly corresponds to TRBD1 (6 bases). This CDR3 region has 15 residues. Trimming took 4 bases from V and 11 from J, leaving 24 bases between them. Germline CDR1 and CDR2: SGHDT and YYEEEE.

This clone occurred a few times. The CDR3 reads CASSFKPNTEAFF. CDR3 sequence (DNA): TGTGCCAGCAGTTTTAAGCCGAACACTGAAGCTTTCTTT. V usage is TRBV27 and J usage is TRBJ1-1; D is undetermined. Germline V gives CDR1 MNHEY, CDR2 SMNVEV (reference sequence). The CDR3 covers 13 residues. Trimming took 3 bases from V and 1 from J, leaving 6 bases between them.

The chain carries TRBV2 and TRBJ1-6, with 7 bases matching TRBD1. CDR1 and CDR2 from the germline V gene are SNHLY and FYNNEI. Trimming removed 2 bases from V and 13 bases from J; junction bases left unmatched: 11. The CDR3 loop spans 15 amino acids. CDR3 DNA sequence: TGTGCCAGCAGTGAAATGGACAGGATCTTTTTCCCCCTCCACTTT. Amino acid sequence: CASSEMDRIFFPLHF.

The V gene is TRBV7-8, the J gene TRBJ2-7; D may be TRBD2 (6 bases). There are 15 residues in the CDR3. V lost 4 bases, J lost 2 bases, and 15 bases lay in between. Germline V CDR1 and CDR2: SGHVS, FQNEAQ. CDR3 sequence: CASSSRETNAYEQYF. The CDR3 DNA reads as TGTGCCAGCAGCTCTCGGGAGACAAACGCCTACGAGCAGTACTTC.

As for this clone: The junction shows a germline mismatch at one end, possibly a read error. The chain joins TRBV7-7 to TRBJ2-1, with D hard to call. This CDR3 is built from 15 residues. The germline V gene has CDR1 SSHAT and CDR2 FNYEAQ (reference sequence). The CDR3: CASSLVESSYNEQFF. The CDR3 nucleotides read TGTGCTAGCAGCTTAGTTGAGAGCTCCTACAATGAGCAGTTCTTC.

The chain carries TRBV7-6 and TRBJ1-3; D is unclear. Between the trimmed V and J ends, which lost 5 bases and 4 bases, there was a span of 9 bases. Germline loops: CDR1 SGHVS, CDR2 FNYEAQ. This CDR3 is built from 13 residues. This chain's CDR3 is CASSGRIGNTIYF. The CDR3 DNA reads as TGTGCCAGCAGCGGGAGGATCGGAAACACCATATATTTT.

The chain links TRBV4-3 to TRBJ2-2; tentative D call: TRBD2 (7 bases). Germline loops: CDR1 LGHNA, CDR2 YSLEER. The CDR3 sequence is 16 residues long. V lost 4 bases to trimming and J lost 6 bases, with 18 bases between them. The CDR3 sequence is CASSPLGGGPPGELFF. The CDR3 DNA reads TGCGCCAGCAGCCCCCTGGGAGGGGGTCCCCCCGGGGAGCTGTTTTTT.

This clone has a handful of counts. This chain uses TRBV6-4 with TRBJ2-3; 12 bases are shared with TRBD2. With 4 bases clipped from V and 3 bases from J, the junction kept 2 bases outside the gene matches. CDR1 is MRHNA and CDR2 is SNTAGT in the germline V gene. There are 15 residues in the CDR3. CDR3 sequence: CASSAGTSGTDTQYF. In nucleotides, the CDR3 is TGTGCCAGCAGTGCCGGGACTAGCGGGACAGATACGCAGTATTTT.

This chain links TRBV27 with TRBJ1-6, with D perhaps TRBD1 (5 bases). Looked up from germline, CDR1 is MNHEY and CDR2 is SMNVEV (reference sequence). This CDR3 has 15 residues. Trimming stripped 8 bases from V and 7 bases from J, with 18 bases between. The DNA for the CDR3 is TGTGCCAGCCGAGATCCGGGACTGGGAAATTCACCCCTCCACTTT. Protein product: CASRDPGLGNSPLHF.

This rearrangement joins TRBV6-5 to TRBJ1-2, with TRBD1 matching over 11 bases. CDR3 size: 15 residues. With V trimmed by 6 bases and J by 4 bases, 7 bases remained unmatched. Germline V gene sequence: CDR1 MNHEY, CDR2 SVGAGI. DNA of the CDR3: TGTGCCAGCAGAGATGGGACAGGGGGTGGCTATGGCTACACCTTC. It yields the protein CASRDGTGGGYGYTF.

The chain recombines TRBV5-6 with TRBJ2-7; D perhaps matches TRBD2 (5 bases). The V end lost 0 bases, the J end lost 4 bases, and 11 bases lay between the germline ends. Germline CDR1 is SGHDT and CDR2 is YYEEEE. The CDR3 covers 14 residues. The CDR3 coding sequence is TGTGCCAGCAGCTTGGAGCGGCGGAGTTACGAGCAGTACTTC. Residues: CASSLERRSYEQYF.

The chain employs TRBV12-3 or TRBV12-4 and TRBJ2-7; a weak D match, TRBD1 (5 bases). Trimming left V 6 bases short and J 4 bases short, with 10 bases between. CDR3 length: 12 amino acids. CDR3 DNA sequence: TGTGCCAGCAGCTCCGACAGATACGAGCAGTACTTC. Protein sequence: CASSSDRYEQYF.

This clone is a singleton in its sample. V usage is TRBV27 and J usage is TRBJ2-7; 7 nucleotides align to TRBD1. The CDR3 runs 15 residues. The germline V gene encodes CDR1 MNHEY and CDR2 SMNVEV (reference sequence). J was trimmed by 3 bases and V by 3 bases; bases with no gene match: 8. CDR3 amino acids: CASSFLGQRYYEQYF. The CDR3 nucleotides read TGTGCCAGCAGTTTTTTGGGACAGCGGTACTACGAGCAGTACTTC.

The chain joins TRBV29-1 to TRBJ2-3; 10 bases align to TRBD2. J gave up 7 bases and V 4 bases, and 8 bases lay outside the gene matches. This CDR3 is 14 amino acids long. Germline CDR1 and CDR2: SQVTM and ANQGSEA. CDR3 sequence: CSVVYLAGVNTQYF. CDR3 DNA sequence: TGCAGCGTTGTGTACCTAGCGGGAGTAAATACGCAGTATTTT.

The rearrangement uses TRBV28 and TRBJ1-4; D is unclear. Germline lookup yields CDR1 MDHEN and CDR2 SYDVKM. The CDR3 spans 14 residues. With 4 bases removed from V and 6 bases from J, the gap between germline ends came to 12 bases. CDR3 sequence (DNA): TGTGCCAGCAGTTGGTACAGTGGTTATGAAAAACTGTTTTTT. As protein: CASSWYSGYEKLFF. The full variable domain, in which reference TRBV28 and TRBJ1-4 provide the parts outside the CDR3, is DVKVTQSSRYLVKRTGEKVFLECVQDMDHENMFWYRQDPGLGLRLIYFSYDVKMKEKGDIPEGYSVSREKKERFSLILESASTNQTSMYLCASSWYSGYEKLFFGSGTQLSVL.

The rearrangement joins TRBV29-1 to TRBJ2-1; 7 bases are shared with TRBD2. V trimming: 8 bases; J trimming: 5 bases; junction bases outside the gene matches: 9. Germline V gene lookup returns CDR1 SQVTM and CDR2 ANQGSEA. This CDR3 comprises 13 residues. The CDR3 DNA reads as TGCAGCATTCCGGGACTAACTGACAATGAGCAGTTCTTC. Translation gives CSIPGLTDNEQFF.

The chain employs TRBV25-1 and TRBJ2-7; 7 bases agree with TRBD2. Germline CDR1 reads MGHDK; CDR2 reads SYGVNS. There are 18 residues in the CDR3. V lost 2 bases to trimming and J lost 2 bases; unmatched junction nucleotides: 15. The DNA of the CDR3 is TGTGCCAGCAGTGAACCCCTTCCTCCTAGCGGCCCTCCCTACGAGCAGTACTTC. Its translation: CASSEPLPPSGPPYEQYF.

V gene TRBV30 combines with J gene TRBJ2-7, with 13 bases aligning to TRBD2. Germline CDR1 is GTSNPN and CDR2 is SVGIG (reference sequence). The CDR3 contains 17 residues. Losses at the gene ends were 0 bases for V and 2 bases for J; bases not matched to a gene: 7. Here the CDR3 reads CAWSVGELAGGPYEQYF. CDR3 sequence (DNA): TGTGCCTGGAGTGTCGGCGAACTAGCGGGAGGGCCCTACGAGCAGTACTTC.

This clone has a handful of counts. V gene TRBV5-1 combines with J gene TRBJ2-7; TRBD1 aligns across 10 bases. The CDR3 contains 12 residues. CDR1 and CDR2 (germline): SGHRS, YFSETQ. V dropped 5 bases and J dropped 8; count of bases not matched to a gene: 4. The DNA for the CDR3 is TGCGCCAGCAGGAGACAGGGGGCAAAGCAGTACTTC. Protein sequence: CASRRQGAKQYF.

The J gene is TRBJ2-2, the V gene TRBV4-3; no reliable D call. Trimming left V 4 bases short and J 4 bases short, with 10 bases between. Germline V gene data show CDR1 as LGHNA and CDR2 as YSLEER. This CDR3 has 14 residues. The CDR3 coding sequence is TGCGCCAGCAGCCGAGAGAGATCCACCGGGGAGCTGTTTTTT. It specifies CASSRERSTGELFF.

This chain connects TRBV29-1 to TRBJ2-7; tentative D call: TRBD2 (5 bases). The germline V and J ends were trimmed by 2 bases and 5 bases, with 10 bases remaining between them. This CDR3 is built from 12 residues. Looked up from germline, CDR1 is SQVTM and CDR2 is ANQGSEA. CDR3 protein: CSVESPGNEQYF. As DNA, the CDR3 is TGCAGCGTTGAATCCCCGGGAAACGAGCAGTACTTC.